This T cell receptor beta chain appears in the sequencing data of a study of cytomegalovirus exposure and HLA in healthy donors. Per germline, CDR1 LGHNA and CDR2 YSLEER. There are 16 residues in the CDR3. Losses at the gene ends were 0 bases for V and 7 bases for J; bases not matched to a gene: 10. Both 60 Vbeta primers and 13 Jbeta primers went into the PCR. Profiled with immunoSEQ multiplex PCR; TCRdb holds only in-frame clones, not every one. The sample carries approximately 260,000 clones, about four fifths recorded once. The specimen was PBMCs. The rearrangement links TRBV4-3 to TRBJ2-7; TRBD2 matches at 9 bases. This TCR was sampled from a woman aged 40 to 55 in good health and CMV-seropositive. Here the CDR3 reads CASSQDGGSGSWEQYF. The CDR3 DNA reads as TGCGCCAGCAGCCAAGATGGAGGTAGCGGGAGCTGGGAGCAGTACTTC.